This TCR beta chain was sequenced in a study of blood T cell repertoires in COVID-19. Study-wide background: Italy, Spain and the United States were the sources of the convalescent and acute COVID-19 samples. PBMCs, B-cell-depleted T cells, or T cells provided the cDNA or gDNA that made up the material.

Source study methods: Amplified reference gene primers provided the basis for estimating nucleated cell counts. The table came from immunoSEQ multiplex PCR; TCRdb's copy has only in-frame clones and leaves some out. The V and J calls and clone size were taken over from that table, and D and trimming were inferred from the DNA. The sample yields roughly 380,000 clones, roughly 86% seen once. This TCR was sampled from a man between 25 and 39 years old who had recovered from COVID-19. Input material: PBMCs or T cells enriched from blood (not recorded which).

CDR3 region: CASSFRGLGTGELFF. The DNA for the CDR3 is TGTGCCAGCAGTTTCAGGGGGCTGGGCACCGGGGAGCTGTTTTTT. The chain is built from TRBV7-2 and TRBJ2-2; TRBD1 aligns across 8 bases. The CDR3 has 15 residues. V dropped 6 bases and J dropped 4; count of bases not matched to a gene: 7. Germline CDR1 reads SGHTA; CDR2 reads FQGNSA.